The clone carrying this TCR beta chain was detected only a few times. No antigen is known for it. This specimen comes from a study of beta chain features in type 1 diabetes. The CDR3 covers 18 residues. Findings and limits, study-wide: It was among patients, rather than healthy donors, that naive, central memory and Treg TCRB repertoires appeared more similar. The question left open here concerned HLA type influencing TCRB rearrangement.

Of the isolated RNA, all was reverse transcribed, and so the sequenced material was expressed TCRB transcripts. Sequencing was performed with immunoSEQ multiplex PCR; in TCRdb, only in-frame clones are kept and a portion is missing. Seen here are 200,000 to 250,000 clones, roughly 30% observed once, and the top ten hold under 5%. One heparinised blood draw, averaging about 100 mL, came from each donor. Populations isolated by sorting all had purity greater than 95%. This rearrangement joins TRBV21-1 to TRBJ2-2; the table's TRBD1 call for D was not verified on the DNA. TRBV21-1 corresponds to a pseudogene. The sample consisted of central memory CD4+ T cells from blood. The receptor comes from a young man in good health. DNA for the CDR3: TGTGCCAGCAGCAAGAGACAGGGAAAATCTTCGAACACCGGGGAGCTGTTTTTT. Its translation: CASSKRQGKSSNTGELFF.